The rows below give T cell receptor beta chains drawn from one sample of a study of blood T cell repertoires in COVID-19. TCRdb's copy holds only in-frame clones and misses some; the assay was immunoSEQ multiplex PCR. The sample contains a few hundred thousand clones, 65% to 85% of which appear only once. Sequenced material: PBMCs or T cells enriched from blood (not recorded which). The origin of the receptors is a man in his fifties or sixties who had recovered from COVID-19. CDR3s include the opening cysteine and the closing phenylalanine or tryptophan. The D gene is left open where the match is weak. Clone size is not always given. Where it is, it says once, few, many or a class for expanded clones.

J gene: TRBJ2-4; D gene: NA; V gene: TRBV7-8; clone size: few; CDR3 protein: CASSISGANIQYF; CDR3 DNA: TGTGCCAGCAGCATCAGCGGCGCAAACATTCAGTACTTC
J gene: TRBJ1-1; D gene: NA; V gene: TRBV19; clone size: few; CDR3 protein: CASSPRGGGVTEAFF; CDR3 DNA: TGTGCCAGTAGCCCAAGGGGAGGGGGTGTCACTGAAGCTTTCTTT
J gene: TRBJ2-3; D gene: TRBD2; V gene: TRBV5-1; clone size: NA; CDR3 protein: CASSITGTSADTQYF; CDR3 DNA: TGCGCCAGCAGCATTACCGGGACTAGCGCAGATACGCAGTATTTT
J gene: TRBJ1-6; D gene: NA; V gene: TRBV3-1/TRBV3-2; clone size: NA; CDR3 protein: CASSQDSLHNSPLHF; CDR3 DNA: TGTGCCAGCAGCCAAGACAGTCTCCATAATTCACCCCTCCACTTT
J gene: TRBJ1-1; D gene: NA; V gene: TRBV7-9; clone size: NA; CDR3 protein: CASSLEPGRTEAFF; CDR3 DNA: TGTGCCAGCAGCTTAGAACCAGGGCGCACTGAAGCTTTCTTT
J gene: TRBJ2-2; D gene: TRBD1; V gene: TRBV2; clone size: once; CDR3 protein: CASSDLAGQDGWINGELFF; CDR3 DNA: TGTGCCAGCAGTGATTTAGCAGGACAGGATGGTTGGATTAACGGGGAGCTGTTTTTT
J gene: TRBJ1-2; D gene: NA; V gene: TRBV5-4; clone size: NA; CDR3 protein: CASSSGGGGDRGYGYTF; CDR3 DNA: TGTGCCAGCAGCTCGGGAGGTGGCGGGGATCGGGGCTATGGCTACACCTTC
J gene: TRBJ2-5; D gene: NA; V gene: TRBV7-9; clone size: NA; CDR3 protein: CASSLVAEKETQYF; CDR3 DNA: TGTGCCAGCAGCTTAGTGGCGGAAAAAGAGACCCAGTACTTC
J gene: TRBJ1-1; D gene: NA; V gene: TRBV11-2; clone size: NA; CDR3 protein: CASSADRGTEAFF; CDR3 DNA: TGTGCCAGCAGCGCCGATAGGGGCACTGAAGCTTTCTTT
J gene: TRBJ2-5; D gene: TRBD2; V gene: TRBV12-5; clone size: NA; CDR3 protein: CASGLSSGGLKTQYF; CDR3 DNA: TGTGCTAGTGGTTTGTCTAGCGGGGGGTTGAAGACCCAGTACTTC
J gene: TRBJ2-2; D gene: TRBD2; V gene: TRBV9; clone size: NA; CDR3 protein: CASSQVGTSGAANTGELFF; CDR3 DNA: TGTGCCAGCAGCCAGGTCGGGACTAGCGGGGCCGCGAACACCGGGGAGCTGTTTTTT
J gene: TRBJ1-2; D gene: NA; V gene: TRBV5-1; clone size: once; CDR3 protein: CASRVNSGDYGYTF; CDR3 DNA: TGCGCCAGCAGGGTCAATTCGGGTGACTATGGCTACACCTTC
J gene: TRBJ2-1; D gene: TRBD1; V gene: TRBV11-3; clone size: NA; CDR3 protein: CASSPGTGFEDEQFF; CDR3 DNA: TGTGCCAGCAGCCCCGGGACAGGGTTCGAGGATGAGCAGTTCTTC
J gene: TRBJ1-5; D gene: NA; V gene: TRBV19; clone size: NA; CDR3 protein: CASSGRVAGNQPQHF; CDR3 DNA: TGTGCCAGTAGTGGCCGAGTGGCGGGCAATCAGCCCCAGCATTTT
J gene: TRBJ1-3; D gene: NA; V gene: TRBV7-2; clone size: few; CDR3 protein: CASSPRFSGNTIYF; CDR3 DNA: TGTGCCAGCAGCCCCCGGTTCTCTGGAAACACCATATATTTT
J gene: TRBJ2-3; D gene: NA; V gene: TRBV6-5; clone size: NA; CDR3 protein: CASSYSPGGADTQYF; CDR3 DNA: TGTGCCAGCAGTTACTCCCCGGGGGGCGCAGATACGCAGTATTTT
J gene: TRBJ2-4; D gene: TRBD1; V gene: TRBV10-3; clone size: once; CDR3 protein: CAISEPGTGWSVQYF; CDR3 DNA: TGTGCCATCAGTGAGCCCGGGACAGGGTGGTCAGTTCAGTACTTC
J gene: TRBJ2-5; D gene: NA; V gene: TRBV6-5; clone size: NA; CDR3 protein: CASSTRHLRETQYF; CDR3 DNA: TGTGCCAGCAGTACTCGACATCTTAGGGAGACCCAGTACTTC
J gene: TRBJ2-2; D gene: TRBD2; V gene: TRBV5-6; clone size: NA; CDR3 protein: CASSLGLAGDTGELFF; CDR3 DNA: TGTGCCAGCAGCTTGGGACTAGCCGGGGACACCGGGGAGCTGTTTTTT
J gene: TRBJ2-7; D gene: TRBD2; V gene: TRBV9; clone size: NA; CDR3 protein: CASSGTGTSGRYEQYF; CDR3 DNA: TGTGCCAGCAGCGGGACAGGGACTAGCGGGAGGTACGAGCAGTACTTC
J gene: TRBJ2-7; D gene: TRBD2; V gene: TRBV18; clone size: NA; CDR3 protein: CASSPQGGGFYEQYF; CDR3 DNA: TGTGCCAGCTCACCACAGGGCGGGGGGTTCTACGAGCAGTACTTC
J gene: TRBJ1-6; D gene: NA; V gene: TRBV12-3/TRBV12-4; clone size: NA; CDR3 protein: CASFRDYNSPLHF; CDR3 DNA: TGTGCCAGCTTCAGGGACTATAATTCACCCCTCCACTTT
J gene: TRBJ1-1; D gene: TRBD1; V gene: TRBV15; clone size: NA; CDR3 protein: CATSRPGQGPAFF; CDR3 DNA: TGTGCCACCAGCAGACCGGGACAGGGTCCGGCTTTCTTT